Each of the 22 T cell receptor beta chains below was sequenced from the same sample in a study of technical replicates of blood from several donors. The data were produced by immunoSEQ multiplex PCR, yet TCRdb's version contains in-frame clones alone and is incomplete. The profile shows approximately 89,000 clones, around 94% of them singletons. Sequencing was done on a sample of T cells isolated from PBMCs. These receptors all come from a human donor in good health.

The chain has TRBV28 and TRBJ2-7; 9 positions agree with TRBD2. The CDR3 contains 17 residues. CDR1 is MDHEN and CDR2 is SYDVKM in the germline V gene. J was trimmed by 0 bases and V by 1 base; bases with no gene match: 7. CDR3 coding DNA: TGTGCCAGCAGTTTATTTGGGCTAGCGGGAATCTCCTACGAGCAGTACTTC. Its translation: CASSLFGLAGISYEQYF.

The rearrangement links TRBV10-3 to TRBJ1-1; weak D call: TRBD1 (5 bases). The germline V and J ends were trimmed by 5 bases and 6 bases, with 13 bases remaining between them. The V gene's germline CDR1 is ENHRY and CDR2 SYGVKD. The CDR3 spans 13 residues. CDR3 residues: CAISPRGQSEAFF. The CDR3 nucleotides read TGTGCCATCAGTCCCCGCGGACAATCTGAAGCTTTCTTT.

The CDR3 sequence: CASRATGGNTEAFF. CDR3 nucleotides: TGTGCCAGCAGGGCTACGGGGGGGAACACTGAAGCTTTCTTT. The rearrangement uses TRBV13 and TRBJ1-1; D possibly corresponds to TRBD1 (5 bases). The CDR3 sequence is 14 residues long. CDR1 and CDR2 from the germline V gene are PRHDT and FYEKMQ (reference sequence). With 6 bases removed from V and 1 base from J, the gap between germline ends came to 12 bases.

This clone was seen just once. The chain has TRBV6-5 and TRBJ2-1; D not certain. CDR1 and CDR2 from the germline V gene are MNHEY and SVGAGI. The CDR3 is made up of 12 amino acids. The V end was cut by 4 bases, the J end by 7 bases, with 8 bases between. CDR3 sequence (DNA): TGTGCCAGCAGTTCCGTACAAAATGAGCAGTTCTTC. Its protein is CASSSVQNEQFF.

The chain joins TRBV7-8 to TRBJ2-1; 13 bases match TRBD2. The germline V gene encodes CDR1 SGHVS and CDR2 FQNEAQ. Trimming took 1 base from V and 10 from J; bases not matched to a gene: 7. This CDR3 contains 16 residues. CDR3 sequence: CASSLEWTSGSLEQFF. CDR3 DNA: TGTGCCAGCAGCTTAGAGTGGACTAGCGGGAGTTTGGAGCAGTTCTTC.

The CDR3 is CASSQTGKAYEQYF. CDR3 nucleotide sequence: TGTGCCAGCAGCCAGACAGGGAAGGCCTACGAGCAGTACTTC. This rearrangement joins TRBV6-5 to TRBJ2-7; 7 bases are a match to TRBD1. The V gene's germline CDR1 is MNHEY and CDR2 SVGAGI. The CDR3 loop spans 14 amino acids. The ends lost 6 bases at V and 2 bases at J; junction bases unmatched: 7.

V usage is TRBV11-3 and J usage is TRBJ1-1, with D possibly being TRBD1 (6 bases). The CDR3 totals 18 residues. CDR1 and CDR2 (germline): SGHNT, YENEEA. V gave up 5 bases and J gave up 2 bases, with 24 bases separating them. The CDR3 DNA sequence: TGTGCCAGCAGCGCGACAACCTACACCGGGACACCTAACACTGAAGCTTTCTTT. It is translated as CASSATTYTGTPNTEAFF.

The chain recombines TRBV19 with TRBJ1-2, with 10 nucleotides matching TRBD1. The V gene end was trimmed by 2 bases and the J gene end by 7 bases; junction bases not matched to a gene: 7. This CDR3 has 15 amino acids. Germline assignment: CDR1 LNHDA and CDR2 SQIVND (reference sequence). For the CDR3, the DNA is TGTGCCAGTAGTATACTTGGGACAGGGGAGGGTGGCTACACCTTC. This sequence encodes CASSILGTGEGGYTF.

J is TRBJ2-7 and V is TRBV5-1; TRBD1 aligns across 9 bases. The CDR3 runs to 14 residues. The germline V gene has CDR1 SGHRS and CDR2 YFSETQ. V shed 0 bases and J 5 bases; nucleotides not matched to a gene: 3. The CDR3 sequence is CASSLGDRVHEQYF. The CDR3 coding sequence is TGCGCCAGCAGCTTGGGGGACAGGGTCCACGAGCAGTACTTC.

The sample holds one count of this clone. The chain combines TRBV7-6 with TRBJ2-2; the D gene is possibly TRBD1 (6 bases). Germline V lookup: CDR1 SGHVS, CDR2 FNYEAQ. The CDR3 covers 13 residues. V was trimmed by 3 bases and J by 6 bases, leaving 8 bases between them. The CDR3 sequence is CASSFQGSGELFF. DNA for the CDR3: TGTGCCAGCAGCTTTCAGGGGTCCGGGGAGCTGTTTTTT.

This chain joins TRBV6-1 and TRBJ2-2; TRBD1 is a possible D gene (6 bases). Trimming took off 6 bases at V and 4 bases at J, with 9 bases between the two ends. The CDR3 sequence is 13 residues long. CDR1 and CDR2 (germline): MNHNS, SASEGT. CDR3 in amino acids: CASSGQFTGELFF. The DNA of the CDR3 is TGTGCCAGCAGCGGACAGTTCACCGGGGAGCTGTTTTTT.

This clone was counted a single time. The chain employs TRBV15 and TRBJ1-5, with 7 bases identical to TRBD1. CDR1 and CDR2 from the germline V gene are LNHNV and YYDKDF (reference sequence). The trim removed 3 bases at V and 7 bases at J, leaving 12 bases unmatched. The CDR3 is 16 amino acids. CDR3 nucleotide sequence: TGTGCCACCAGCAGGCAAGACAGGGTAGTTGGGCAGCCCCAGCATTTT. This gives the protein CATSRQDRVVGQPQHF.

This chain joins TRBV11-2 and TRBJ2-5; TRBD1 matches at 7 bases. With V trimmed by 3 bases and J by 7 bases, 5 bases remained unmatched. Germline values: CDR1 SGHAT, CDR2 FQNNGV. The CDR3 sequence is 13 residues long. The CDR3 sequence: CASSLQGVGTQYF. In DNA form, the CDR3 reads TGTGCCAGCAGCTTGCAGGGGGTGGGGACCCAGTACTTC.

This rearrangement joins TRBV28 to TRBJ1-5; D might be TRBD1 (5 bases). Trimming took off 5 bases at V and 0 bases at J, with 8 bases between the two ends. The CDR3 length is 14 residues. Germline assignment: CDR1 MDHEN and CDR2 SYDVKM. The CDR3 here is CASSRQISNQPQHF. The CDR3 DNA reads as TGTGCCAGCAGTCGACAGATTAGCAATCAGCCCCAGCATTTT.

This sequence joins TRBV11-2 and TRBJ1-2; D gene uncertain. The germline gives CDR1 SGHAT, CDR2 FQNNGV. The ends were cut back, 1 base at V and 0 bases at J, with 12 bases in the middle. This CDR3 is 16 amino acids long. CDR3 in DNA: TGTGCCAGCAGCTTAGTTGGCGGGTTAGCTAACTATGGCTACACCTTC. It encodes CASSLVGGLANYGYTF.

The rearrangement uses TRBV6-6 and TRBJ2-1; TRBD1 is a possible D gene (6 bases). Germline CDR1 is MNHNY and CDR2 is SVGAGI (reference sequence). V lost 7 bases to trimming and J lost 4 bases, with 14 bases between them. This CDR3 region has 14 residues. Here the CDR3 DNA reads TGTGCCAGCATCCAGGGGCAACGTTACAATGAGCAGTTCTTC. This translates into CASIQGQRYNEQFF.

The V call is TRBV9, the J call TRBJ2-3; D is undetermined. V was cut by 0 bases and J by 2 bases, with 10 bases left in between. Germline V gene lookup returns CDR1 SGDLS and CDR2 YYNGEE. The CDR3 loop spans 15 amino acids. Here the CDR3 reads CASSVGALITDTQYF. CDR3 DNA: TGTGCCAGCAGCGTAGGAGCCCTTATCACAGATACGCAGTATTTT.

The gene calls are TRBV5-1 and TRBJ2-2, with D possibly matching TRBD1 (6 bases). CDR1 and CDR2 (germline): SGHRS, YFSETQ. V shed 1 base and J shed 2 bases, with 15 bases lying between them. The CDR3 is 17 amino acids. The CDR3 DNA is TGCGCCAGCAGCTTGAGTATGCAGGGGCTTAACACCGGGGAGCTGTTTTTT. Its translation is CASSLSMQGLNTGELFF. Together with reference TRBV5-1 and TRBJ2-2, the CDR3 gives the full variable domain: KAGVTQTPRYLIKTRGQQVTLSCSPISGHRSVSWYQQTPGQGLQFLFEYFSETQRNKGNFPGRFSGRQFSNSRSEMNVSTLELGDSALYLCASSLSMQGLNTGELFFGEGSRLTVL.

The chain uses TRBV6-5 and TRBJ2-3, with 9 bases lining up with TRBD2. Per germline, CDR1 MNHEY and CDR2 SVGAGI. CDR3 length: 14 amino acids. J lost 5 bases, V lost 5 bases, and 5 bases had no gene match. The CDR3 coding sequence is TGTGCCAGCAGTCGACTAGCGGCCTTAGATACGCAGTATTTT. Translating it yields CASSRLAALDTQYF.

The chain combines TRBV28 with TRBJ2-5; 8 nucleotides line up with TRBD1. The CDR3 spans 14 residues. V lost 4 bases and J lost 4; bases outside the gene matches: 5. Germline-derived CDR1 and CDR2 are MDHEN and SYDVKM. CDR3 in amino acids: CASSWTGFVETQYF. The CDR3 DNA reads TGTGCCAGCAGTTGGACAGGGTTCGTAGAGACCCAGTACTTC.

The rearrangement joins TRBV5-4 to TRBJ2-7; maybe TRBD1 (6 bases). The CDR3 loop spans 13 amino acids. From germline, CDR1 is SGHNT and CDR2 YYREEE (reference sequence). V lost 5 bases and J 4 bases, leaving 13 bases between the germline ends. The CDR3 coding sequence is TGTGCCAGCAGGGACCGGGACAAATACGAGCAGTACTTC. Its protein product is CASRDRDKYEQYF.

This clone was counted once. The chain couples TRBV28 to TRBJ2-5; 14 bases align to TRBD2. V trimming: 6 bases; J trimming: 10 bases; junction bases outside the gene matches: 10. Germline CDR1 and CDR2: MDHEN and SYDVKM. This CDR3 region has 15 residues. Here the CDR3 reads CASRLGLAGARNQYF. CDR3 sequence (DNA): TGTGCCAGCAGATTGGGACTAGCGGGAGCACGGAACCAGTACTTC.